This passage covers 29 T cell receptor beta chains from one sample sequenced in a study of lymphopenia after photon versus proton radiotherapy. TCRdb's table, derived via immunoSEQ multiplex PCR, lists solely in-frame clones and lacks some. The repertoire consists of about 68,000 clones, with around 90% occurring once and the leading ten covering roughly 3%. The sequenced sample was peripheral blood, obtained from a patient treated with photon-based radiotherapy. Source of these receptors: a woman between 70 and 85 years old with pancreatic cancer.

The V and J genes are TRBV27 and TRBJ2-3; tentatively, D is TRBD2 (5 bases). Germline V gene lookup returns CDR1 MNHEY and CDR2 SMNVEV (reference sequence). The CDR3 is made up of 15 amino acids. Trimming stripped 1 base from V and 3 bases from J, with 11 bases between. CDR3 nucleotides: TGTGCCAGCAGTTTATATGGGGAGAGGACAGATACGCAGTATTTT. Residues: CASSLYGERTDTQYF.

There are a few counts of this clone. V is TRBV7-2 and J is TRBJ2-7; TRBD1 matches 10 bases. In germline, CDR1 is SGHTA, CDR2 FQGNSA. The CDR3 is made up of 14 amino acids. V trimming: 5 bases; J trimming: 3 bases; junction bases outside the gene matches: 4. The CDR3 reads CASSHRTGGYEQYF. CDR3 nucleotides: TGTGCCAGCAGCCACCGGACAGGGGGCTACGAGCAGTACTTC.

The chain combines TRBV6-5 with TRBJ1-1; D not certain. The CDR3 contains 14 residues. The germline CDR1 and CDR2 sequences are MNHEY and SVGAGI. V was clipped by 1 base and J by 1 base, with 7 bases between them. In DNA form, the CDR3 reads TGTGCCAGCAGTTACTACAGAACGAACACTGAAGCTTTCTTT. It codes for CASSYYRTNTEAFF.

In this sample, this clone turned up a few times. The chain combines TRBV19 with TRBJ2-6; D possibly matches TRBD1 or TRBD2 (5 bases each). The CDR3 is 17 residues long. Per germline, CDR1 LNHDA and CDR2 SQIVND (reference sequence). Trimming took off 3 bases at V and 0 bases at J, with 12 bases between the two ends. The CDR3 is CASSIRDGDSGANVLTF. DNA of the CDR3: TGTGCCAGTAGTATCCGGGACGGAGACTCTGGGGCCAACGTCCTGACTTTC.

The DNA for the CDR3 is TGCAGCACCTCACTCGGGTGGAACTCCTACAATGAGCAGTTCTTC. This codes for CSTSLGWNSYNEQFF. The rearrangement links TRBV29-1 to TRBJ2-1; D uncertain. The CDR3 is 15 residues long. With 8 bases removed from V and 0 bases from J, the gap between germline ends came to 17 bases. Germline CDR1 and CDR2: SQVTM and ANQGSEA.

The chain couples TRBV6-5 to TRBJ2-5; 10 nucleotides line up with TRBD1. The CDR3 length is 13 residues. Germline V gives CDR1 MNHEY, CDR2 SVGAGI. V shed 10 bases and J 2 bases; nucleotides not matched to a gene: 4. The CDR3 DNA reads TGTGCCACCCGGGACAGGGGTCAAGAGACCCAGTACTTC. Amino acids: CATRDRGQETQYF.

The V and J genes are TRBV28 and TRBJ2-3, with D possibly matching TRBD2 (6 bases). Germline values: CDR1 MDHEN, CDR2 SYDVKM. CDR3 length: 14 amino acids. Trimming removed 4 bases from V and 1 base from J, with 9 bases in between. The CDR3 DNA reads TGTGCCAGCAGTTCGGGAGAGGGCACAGATACGCAGTATTTT. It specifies CASSSGEGTDTQYF.

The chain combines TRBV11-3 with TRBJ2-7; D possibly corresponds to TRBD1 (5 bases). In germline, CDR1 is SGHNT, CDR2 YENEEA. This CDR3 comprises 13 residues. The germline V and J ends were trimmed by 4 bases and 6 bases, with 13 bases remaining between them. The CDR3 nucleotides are TGTGCCAGCAGCTACTCAGGGTCGGGCGAGCAGTACTTC. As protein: CASSYSGSGEQYF.

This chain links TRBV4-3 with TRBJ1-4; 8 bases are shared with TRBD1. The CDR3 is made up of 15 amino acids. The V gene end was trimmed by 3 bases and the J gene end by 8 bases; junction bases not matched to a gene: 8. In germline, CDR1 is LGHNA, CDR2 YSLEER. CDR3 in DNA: TGCGCCAGCAGCCAGGCGACAGGGGCAGGGGAAAAACTGTTTTTT. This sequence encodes CASSQATGAGEKLFF.

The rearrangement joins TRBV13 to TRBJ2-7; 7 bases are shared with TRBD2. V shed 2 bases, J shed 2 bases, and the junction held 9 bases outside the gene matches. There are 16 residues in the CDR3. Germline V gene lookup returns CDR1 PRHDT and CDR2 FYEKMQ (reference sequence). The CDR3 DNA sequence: TGTGCCAGCAGCTTATTTCTCGGGCGGGAGACCTACGAGCAGTACTTC. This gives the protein CASSLFLGRETYEQYF.

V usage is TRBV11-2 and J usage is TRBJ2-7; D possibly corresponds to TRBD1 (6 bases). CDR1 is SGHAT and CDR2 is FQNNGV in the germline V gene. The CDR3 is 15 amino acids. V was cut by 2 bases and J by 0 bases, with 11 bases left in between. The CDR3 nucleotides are TGTGCCAGCAGCTTATTGGGCAGGGGCTCCTACGAGCAGTACTTC. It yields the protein CASSLLGRGSYEQYF.

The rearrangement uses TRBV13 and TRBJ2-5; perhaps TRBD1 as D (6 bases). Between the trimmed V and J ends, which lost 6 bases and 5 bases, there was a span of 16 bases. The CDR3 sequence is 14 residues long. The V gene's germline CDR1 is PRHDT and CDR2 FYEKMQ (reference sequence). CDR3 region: CASSSTQGRETQYF. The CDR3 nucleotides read TGTGCCAGCAGTTCCACACAGGGAAGGGAGACCCAGTACTTC.

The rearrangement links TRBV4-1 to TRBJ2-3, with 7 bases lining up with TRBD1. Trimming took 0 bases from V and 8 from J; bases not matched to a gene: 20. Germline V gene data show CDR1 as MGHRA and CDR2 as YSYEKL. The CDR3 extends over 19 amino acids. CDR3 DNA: TGCGCCAGCAGCCAAGAAGGTCTACACGGGGACAGCCAAGGGGGTACGCAGTATTTT. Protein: CASSQEGLHGDSQGGTQYF.

CDR3 region: CASSSPGSRVETQYF. The CDR3 DNA follows: TGTGCCAGCAGTTCACCCGGGTCCAGGGTAGAGACCCAGTACTTC. The V call is TRBV28, the J call TRBJ2-5; tentative D call: TRBD1 (5 bases). Trimming took 4 bases from V and 4 from J, leaving 16 bases between them. Germline CDR1 and CDR2: MDHEN and SYDVKM. This CDR3 is built from 15 residues.

The DNA of the CDR3 is TGTGCCAGCAGCTTAAAAGTAGGGAGGGACAGGGGGCATTTACTTGATGGCTACACCTTC. This codes for CASSLKVGRDRGHLLDGYTF. The chain employs TRBV11-3 and TRBJ1-2, with TRBD1 matching 12 bases. CDR3 size: 20 residues. Trimming took 2 bases from V and 6 from J; bases not matched to a gene: 19. CDR1 is SGHNT and CDR2 is YENEEA in the germline V gene.

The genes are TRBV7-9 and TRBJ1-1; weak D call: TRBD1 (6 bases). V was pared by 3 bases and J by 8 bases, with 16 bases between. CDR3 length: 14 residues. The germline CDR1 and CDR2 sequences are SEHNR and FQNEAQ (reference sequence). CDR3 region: CASSFGQTHQEAFF. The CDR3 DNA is TGTGCCAGCAGCTTTGGACAGACACACCAAGAAGCTTTCTTT.

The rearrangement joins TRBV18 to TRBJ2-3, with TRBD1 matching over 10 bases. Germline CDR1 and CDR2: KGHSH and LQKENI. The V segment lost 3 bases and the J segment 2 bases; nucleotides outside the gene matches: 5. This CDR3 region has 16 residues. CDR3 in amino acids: CASSPTDRGFTDTQYF. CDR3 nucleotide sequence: TGTGCCAGCTCACCTACGGACAGGGGGTTCACAGATACGCAGTATTTT.

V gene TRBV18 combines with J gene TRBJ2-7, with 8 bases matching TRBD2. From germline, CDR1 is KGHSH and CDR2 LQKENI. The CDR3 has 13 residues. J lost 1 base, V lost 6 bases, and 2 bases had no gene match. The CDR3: CASSGTSSYEQYF. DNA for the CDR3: TGTGCCAGCTCCGGGACTAGTTCCTACGAGCAGTACTTC.

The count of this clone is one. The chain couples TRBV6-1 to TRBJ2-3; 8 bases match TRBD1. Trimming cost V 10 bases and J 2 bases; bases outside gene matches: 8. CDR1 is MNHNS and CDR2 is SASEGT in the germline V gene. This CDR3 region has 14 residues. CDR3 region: CAISRGLDTDTQYF. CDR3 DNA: TGTGCCATCTCCAGGGGGCTGGACACAGATACGCAGTATTTT.

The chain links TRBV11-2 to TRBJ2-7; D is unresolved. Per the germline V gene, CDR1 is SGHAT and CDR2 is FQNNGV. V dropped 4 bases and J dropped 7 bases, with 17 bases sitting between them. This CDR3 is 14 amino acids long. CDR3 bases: TGTGCCAGCAGCTCCGGTAACTTGGTATGGGAGCAGTACTTC. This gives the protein CASSSGNLVWEQYF.

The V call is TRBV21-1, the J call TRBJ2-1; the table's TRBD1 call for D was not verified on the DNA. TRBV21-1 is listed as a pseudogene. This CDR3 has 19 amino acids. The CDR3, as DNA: TGTGCCAGCAGCAGTCCGGCAGGGAATATAGGCTCGATATACAATGAGCAGTTCTTC. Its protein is CASSSPAGNIGSIYNEQFF.

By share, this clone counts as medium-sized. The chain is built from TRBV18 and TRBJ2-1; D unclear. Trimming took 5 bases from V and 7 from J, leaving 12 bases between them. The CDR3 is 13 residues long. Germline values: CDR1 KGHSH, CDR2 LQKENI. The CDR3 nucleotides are TGTGCCAGCTCATATTCCCCTAGTAATGAGCAGTTCTTC. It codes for CASSYSPSNEQFF. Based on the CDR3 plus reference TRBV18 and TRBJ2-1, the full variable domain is NAGVMQNPRHLVRRRGQEARLRCSPMKGHSHVYWYRQLPEEGLKFMVYLQKENIIDESGMPKERFSAEFPKEGPSILRIQQVVRGDSAAYFCASSYSPSNEQFFGPGTRLTVL.

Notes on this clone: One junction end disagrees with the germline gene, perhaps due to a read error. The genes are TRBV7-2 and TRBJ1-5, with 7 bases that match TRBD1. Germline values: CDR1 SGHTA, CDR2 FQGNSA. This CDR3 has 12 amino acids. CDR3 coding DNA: TGTGCCAGCAGCTCCGCAGGGGGTCATATAAGTTTT. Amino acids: CASSSAGGHISF.

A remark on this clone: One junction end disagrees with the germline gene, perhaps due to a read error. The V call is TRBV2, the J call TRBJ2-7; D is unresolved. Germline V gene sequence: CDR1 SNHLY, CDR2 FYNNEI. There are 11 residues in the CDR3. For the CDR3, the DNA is TGTGCCAGCAGTAAAGAGGCCCTGGTCTCCTTC. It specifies CASSKEALVSF.

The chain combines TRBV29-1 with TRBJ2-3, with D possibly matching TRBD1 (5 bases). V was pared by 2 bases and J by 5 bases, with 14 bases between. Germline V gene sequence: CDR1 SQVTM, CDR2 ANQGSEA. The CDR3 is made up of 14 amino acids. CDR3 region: CSVERAGLVDTQYF. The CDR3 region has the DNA TGCAGCGTTGAACGGGCAGGGTTGGTAGATACGCAGTATTTT.

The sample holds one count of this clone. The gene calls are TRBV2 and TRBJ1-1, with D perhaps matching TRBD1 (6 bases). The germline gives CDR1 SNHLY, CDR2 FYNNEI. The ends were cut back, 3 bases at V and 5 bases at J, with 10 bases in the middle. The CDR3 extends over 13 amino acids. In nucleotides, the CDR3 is TGTGCCAGCAGTGACAGGGGTGGAACTGAAGCTTTCTTT. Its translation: CASSDRGGTEAFF.

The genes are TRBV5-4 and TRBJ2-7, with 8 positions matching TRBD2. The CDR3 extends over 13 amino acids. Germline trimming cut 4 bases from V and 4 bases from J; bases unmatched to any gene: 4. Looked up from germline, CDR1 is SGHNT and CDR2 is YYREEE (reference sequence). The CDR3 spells CASSREGRYEQYF. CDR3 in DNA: TGTGCCAGCAGCCGGGAGGGCCGATACGAGCAGTACTTC. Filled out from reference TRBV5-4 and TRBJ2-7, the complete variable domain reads ETGVTQSPTHLIKTRGQQVTLRCSSQSGHNTVSWYQQALGQGPQFIFQYYREEENGRGNFPPRFSGLQFPNYSSELNVNALELDDSALYLCASSREGRYEQYFGPGTRLTVT.

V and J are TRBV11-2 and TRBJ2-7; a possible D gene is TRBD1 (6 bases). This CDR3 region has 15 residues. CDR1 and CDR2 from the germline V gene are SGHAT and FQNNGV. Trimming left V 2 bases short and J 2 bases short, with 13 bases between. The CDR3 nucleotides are TGTGCCAGCAGCTTAAATGGGGGCCTGGCCTACGAGCAGTACTTC. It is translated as CASSLNGGLAYEQYF.

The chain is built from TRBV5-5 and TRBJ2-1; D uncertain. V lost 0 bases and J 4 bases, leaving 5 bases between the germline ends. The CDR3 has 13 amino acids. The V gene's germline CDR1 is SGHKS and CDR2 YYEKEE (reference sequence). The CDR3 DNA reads TGTGCCAGCAGCTTGGGGGTTTACAATGAGCAGTTCTTC. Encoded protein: CASSLGVYNEQFF. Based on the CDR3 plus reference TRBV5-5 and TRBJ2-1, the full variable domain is DAGVTQSPTHLIKTRGQQVTLRCSPISGHKSVSWYQQVLGQGPQFIFQYYEKEERGRGNFPDRFSARQFPNYSSELNVNALLLGDSALYLCASSLGVYNEQFFGPGTRLTVL.